The 6 T cell receptor beta chains below come from one sample, sequenced in a study of blood T cell repertoires in COVID-19. The protocol was immunoSEQ multiplex PCR, while the TCRdb copy is restricted to in-frame clones and leaves out a portion. The table has fewer than 400,000 clones, roughly 85% seen once. Sequencing used PBMCs or T cells enriched from blood (not recorded which). All receptors derive from a woman in her 30s who had been exposed to COVID-19.

In this sample, this clone turned up many times. V gene TRBV19 combines with J gene TRBJ2-5; a weak D match, TRBD2 (7 bases). The CDR3 runs to 15 residues. Trimming cost V 5 bases and J 2 bases, with 15 bases left between them. Germline V gene sequence: CDR1 LNHDA, CDR2 SQIVND (reference sequence). In DNA, the CDR3 is TGTGCCAGTAGTTCCGTAGGGGGGGGTCAAGAGACCCAGTACTTC. It encodes CASSSVGGGQETQYF.

On this clone: This sequence may be a read error, since a much larger clone differs from it by one base. This chain joins TRBV2 and TRBJ2-2; TRBD1 matches at 7 bases. The junction had 1 base not matched to a gene; V was cut back by 3 bases and J by 0 bases. CDR1 and CDR2 (germline): SNHLY, FYNNEI. This CDR3 is built from 15 residues. The CDR3: CASSETGTNTGELFF. CDR3 DNA: TGTGCCAGCAGTGAGACAGGGACGAACACCGGGGAGCTGTTTTTT. Full variable domain (remainder filled in from reference TRBV2 and TRBJ2-2): EPEVTQTPSHQVTQMGQEVILRCVPISNHLYFYWYRQILGQKVEFLVSFYNNEISEKSEIFDDQFSVERPDGSNFTLKIRSTKLEDSAMYFCASSETGTNTGELFFGEGSRLTVL.

As for this clone: Compared with germline, one end of the junction differs, possibly owing to a read error. The J gene is TRBJ2-1, the V gene TRBV4-3; tentatively, D is TRBD2 (6 bases). The CDR3 runs 15 residues. The germline CDR1 and CDR2 sequences are LGHNA and YSLEER. DNA for the CDR3: TGCGCCAGCAGCAAAGAGGCGGGGAGATACAATGAGCAGTTCTTC. Amino acid sequence: CASSKEAGRYNEQFF.

The V and J genes are TRBV2 and TRBJ2-5, with a tentative D call TRBD1 (6 bases). The ends were cut back, 9 bases at V and 5 bases at J, with 10 bases in the middle. Germline V lookup: CDR1 SNHLY, CDR2 FYNNEI. The CDR3 extends over 11 amino acids. This CDR3 reads CASTGLETQYF. The CDR3, as DNA: TGTGCCAGTACAGGGCTGGAGACCCAGTACTTC.

As for this clone: Sequence at one end of the junction differs from germline and may be a read error. The chain uses TRBV4-2 and TRBJ2-5; no clear D gene. From germline, CDR1 is LGHNA and CDR2 YNFKEQ. This CDR3 has 14 amino acids. The DNA of the CDR3 is TGTGCCAGCAGCGAAGACCCGTCCGGAGAGACCCAGTACTTC. Translating gives CASSEDPSGETQYF.

The rearrangement links TRBV6-1 to TRBJ2-5; 15 bases fit TRBD2. Germline trimming cut 4 bases from V and 5 bases from J; bases unmatched to any gene: 11. The germline V gene encodes CDR1 MNHNS and CDR2 SASEGT. The CDR3 has 18 amino acids. CDR3 in DNA: TGTGCCAGCAGTGGGGGACTAGCGGGGGGCTTAAGTCCGGAGACCCAGTACTTC. It specifies CASSGGLAGGLSPETQYF.